The 17 T cell receptor beta chains presented below share a single source sample, sequenced in a study of cytomegalovirus exposure and HLA in healthy donors. PCR employed 60 Vbeta and 13 Jbeta primers. Clones were read by immunoSEQ multiplex PCR, and TCRdb kept only the in-frame ones, dropping some. The sample lists fewer than 150,000 clones, 80% occurring once. The sample comprised PBMCs. Receptors originate from a female donor in good health and CMV-seropositive.

The chain couples TRBV19 to TRBJ2-6; D might be TRBD2 (5 bases). The V gene lost 3 bases and the J gene lost 4 bases, with 10 bases spanning the gap. From germline, CDR1 is LNHDA and CDR2 SQIVND (reference sequence). The CDR3 is made up of 15 amino acids. The CDR3 sequence is CASSIWERGANVLTF. The CDR3 DNA sequence: TGTGCCAGTAGTATCTGGGAGCGAGGGGCCAACGTCCTGACTTTC.

The chain carries TRBV2 and TRBJ1-1; D gene unclear. Germline lookup yields CDR1 SNHLY and CDR2 FYNNEI. This CDR3 has 15 amino acids. Trimming pared 2 bases from V and 0 bases from J, leaving 10 bases between. Here the CDR3 reads CASSESRAMNTEAFF. CDR3 coding DNA: TGTGCCAGCAGTGAATCGCGGGCCATGAACACTGAAGCTTTCTTT.

V and J are TRBV5-6 and TRBJ1-2; 10 bases line up with TRBD1. Trimming at V came to 3 bases and at J to 7 bases, leaving 3 bases not matched to a gene. The length of the CDR3 is 13 residues. Germline values: CDR1 SGHDT, CDR2 YYEEEE. In nucleotides, the CDR3 is TGTGCCAGCAGCTGGACAGGGGGTGGTGGCTACACCTTC. Protein: CASSWTGGGGYTF. Supplemented by reference TRBV5-6 and TRBJ1-2, the full variable domain reads DAGVTQSPTHLIKTRGQQVTLRCSPKSGHDTVSWYQQALGQGPQFIFQYYEEEERQRGNFPDRFSGHQFPNYSSELNVNALLLGDSALYLCASSWTGGGGYTFGSGTRLTVV.

The V and J genes are TRBV7-3 and TRBJ2-6; 9 nucleotides agree with TRBD1. Germline CDR1 SGHTA, CDR2 FQGTGA. The CDR3 extends over 18 amino acids. The trim removed 4 bases at V and 2 bases at J, leaving 9 bases unmatched. The CDR3 reads CASSSGPGTGTGANVLTF. The CDR3 DNA reads TGTGCCAGCAGCTCCGGTCCCGGGACAGGGACTGGGGCCAACGTCCTGACTTTC.

This chain uses TRBV19 with TRBJ2-3; 9 bases fit TRBD1. The CDR3 totals 16 residues. V lost 5 bases to trimming and J lost 0 bases; unmatched junction nucleotides: 6. In germline, CDR1 is LNHDA, CDR2 SQIVND (reference sequence). The CDR3 coding sequence is TGTGCCAGTAGTCACCGGGACAGGGCTAGCACAGATACGCAGTATTTT. This encodes CASSHRDRASTDTQYF.

The gene calls are TRBV5-1 and TRBJ2-5; D perhaps matches TRBD1 (6 bases). V was cut by 3 bases and J by 2 bases, with 11 bases left in between. CDR1 is SGHRS, CDR2 YFSETQ, per germline. The CDR3 is 14 amino acids. CDR3 nucleotides: TGCGCCAGCAGCTACACGGGACAACAAGAGACCCAGTACTTC. Translated: CASSYTGQQETQYF.

This clone was seen many times. V usage is TRBV18 and J usage is TRBJ1-3; TRBD1 might be the D (5 bases). Germline V lookup: CDR1 KGHSH, CDR2 LQKENI. V gave up 3 bases and J gave up 0 bases, with 12 bases separating them. This CDR3 has 16 amino acids. The CDR3 region is CASSPRQTSSGNTIYF. The CDR3 region has the DNA TGTGCCAGCTCACCGAGACAGACCAGCTCTGGAAACACCATATATTTT.

This sequence joins TRBV2 and TRBJ1-2; D possibly corresponds to TRBD1 (6 bases). Between the trimmed V and J ends, which lost 5 bases and 8 bases, there was a span of 15 bases. The CDR3 is made up of 13 amino acids. Germline CDR1 is SNHLY and CDR2 is FYNNEI. The CDR3 protein is CASSYQGKGGYTF. DNA of the CDR3: TGTGCCAGCAGTTATCAGGGGAAAGGAGGCTACACCTTC. Full variable domain (missing parts from reference TRBV2 and TRBJ1-2): EPEVTQTPSHQVTQMGQEVILRCVPISNHLYFYWYRQILGQKVEFLVSFYNNEISEKSEIFDDQFSVERPDGSNFTLKIRSTKLEDSAMYFCASSYQGKGGYTFGSGTRLTVV.

The chain joins TRBV2 to TRBJ2-5, with 7 bases matching TRBD1. Per germline, CDR1 SNHLY and CDR2 FYNNEI. The CDR3 sequence is 14 residues long. V was clipped by 1 base and J by 7 bases; unmatched bases: 6. CDR3 DNA sequence: TGTGCCAGCAGTGAAGACAGGGGTGCTGGGACCCAGTACTTC. Protein product: CASSEDRGAGTQYF.

The J gene is TRBJ2-7, the V gene TRBV4-1; tentatively, D is TRBD2 (5 bases). This CDR3 is 14 amino acids long. CDR1 is MGHRA and CDR2 is YSYEKL in the germline V gene. V was trimmed by 5 bases and J by 3 bases, leaving 14 bases between them. The CDR3 DNA is TGCGCCAGCAGCAGAGAAGACGGACTCTACGAGCAGTACTTC. Protein sequence: CASSREDGLYEQYF.

This clone was observed once. The chain joins TRBV5-4 to TRBJ2-3; no definite D call. This CDR3 spans 15 amino acids. The V end was cut by 4 bases, the J end by 4 bases, with 16 bases between. Germline V gene data show CDR1 as SGHNT and CDR2 as YYREEE (reference sequence). The CDR3 DNA follows: TGTGCCAGCAGCGCCCCGGCCCCGGGTTCAGATACGCAGTATTTT. It yields the protein CASSAPAPGSDTQYF.

This sequence joins TRBV5-4 and TRBJ2-1, with 7 bases aligning to TRBD1. The CDR3 extends over 15 amino acids. With V trimmed by 2 bases and J by 3 bases, 5 bases remained unmatched. Germline CDR1 reads SGHNT; CDR2 reads YYREEE (reference sequence). The CDR3: CASSLQQGNYNEQFF. As DNA, the CDR3 is TGTGCCAGCAGCTTACAACAGGGGAACTACAATGAGCAGTTCTTC.

The CDR3 coding sequence is TGTGCCAGCAGCACCTCAGGGGGCAATCAGCCCCAGCATTTT. Its translation: CASSTSGGNQPQHF. V is TRBV7-3 and J is TRBJ1-5; D is perhaps TRBD1 (6 bases). There are 14 residues in the CDR3. Trimming shortened V by 5 bases and J by 2 bases, and 10 bases separated the two germline ends. Per the germline V gene, CDR1 is SGHTA and CDR2 is FQGTGA.

The chain uses TRBV2 and TRBJ2-1; the match to TRBD2 covers 9 bases. Germline V gene data show CDR1 as SNHLY and CDR2 as FYNNEI. The CDR3 consists of 13 residues. Trimming cost V 5 bases and J 10 bases; bases outside gene matches: 6. CDR3 sequence: CASSPRTSVEQFF. The CDR3 nucleotides are TGTGCCAGCAGTCCCCGGACTAGCGTGGAGCAGTTCTTC.

This clone has only one observation. The chain couples TRBV7-3 to TRBJ2-4, with 8 bases lining up with TRBD2. V lost 2 bases to trimming and J lost 7 bases; unmatched junction nucleotides: 4. Germline V gene lookup returns CDR1 SGHTA and CDR2 FQGTGA. This CDR3 spans 14 amino acids. Here the CDR3 DNA reads TGTGCCAGCAGCTTAGGATCGGGGGGGAACATTCAGTACTTC. Protein: CASSLGSGGNIQYF.

The rearrangement joins TRBV5-8 to TRBJ1-5, with 7 positions matching TRBD1. The V and J ends lost 8 bases and 11 bases, in that order; junction bases with no gene match: 19. The germline V gene encodes CDR1 SGHTS and CDR2 YDEGEE. The CDR3 covers 15 residues. The CDR3 sequence is CASFNRGSLSLTQHF. The CDR3 bases are TGTGCCAGTTTCAACAGGGGAAGCCTATCATTGACCCAGCATTTT.

The chain combines TRBV2 with TRBJ1-4; D gene unclear. Between the trimmed V and J ends, which lost 3 bases and 8 bases, there was a span of 19 bases. This CDR3 is built from 16 residues. Germline CDR1 SNHLY, CDR2 FYNNEI. The CDR3 DNA reads TGTGCCAGCAGTGATGGTGACTGGCTTATGAAAGAAAAACTGTTTTTT. This gives the protein CASSDGDWLMKEKLFF.